This T cell receptor beta chain was identified in a study of T cells after yellow fever vaccination. Whole-study context: Preparation used SMART-Seq v4 Ultra Low Input for the low-cell-number fractions. Points from the study as a whole: Only a small proportion of the clonotypes turned up in both the CD4 and the CD8 compartments, likely arising from convergent recombination.

A single record per CDR3 protein comes from TCRdb applying MiXCR to the 5' RACE reads. The sample consists of some 390,000 distinct CDR3 sequences, about 6% of them appearing once. This clonotype was detected a few times. Its target is unknown. Looked up from germline, CDR1 is MGHDK and CDR2 is SYGVNS. The CDR3 spans 14 residues. The V gene end was trimmed by 9 bases and the J gene end by 0 bases; junction bases not matched to a gene: 5. This material consisted of PBMCs, taken 5 days after the yellow fever booster vaccination. The sequence derives from a man under 40 who received the YFV17D yellow fever vaccine. The J gene is TRBJ2-7, the V gene TRBV25-1; TRBD2 agrees at 10 bases. The CDR3 DNA is TGTGCCAGTGAATCTAGCGGGAGCTCCTACGAGCAGTACTTC. Amino acid sequence: CASESSGSSYEQYF.